This TCR beta chain came from a study of CD8 T cells in Susac syndrome. Losses at the gene ends were 6 bases for V and 6 bases for J; bases not matched to a gene: 5. The CDR3 is made up of 11 amino acids. The V gene's germline CDR1 is DFQATT and CDR2 SNEGSKA (reference sequence). The RNA input was roughly 0.45 to 1 ug, and it was reverse transcribed with random hexamers. Amplification of TCR beta CDR3 was carried out by immunoSEQ multiplex PCR, which covered 54 Vbeta and 13 Jbeta segments. TCRdb reprocessed the immunoSEQ multiplex PCR reads with MiXCR, giving one entry per CDR3 protein. The sample has just over 150,000 distinct CDR3 sequences, about 95% seen once; the top ten hold about 0.15%. The study sequenced TCR beta in blood CD8+ and CD4+ T cells. Treatment-naive patients with stable or active relapsing-remitting disease were the multiple sclerosis controls. While CD8+ and CD4+ T cells were isolated negatively, TEMRA cells were enriched by FACS.

Sample: CD8+ T cells from PBMCs. The rearrangement uses TRBV20-1 and TRBJ2-7, with 7 nucleotides matching TRBD1. The TCR originated in a human donor with multiple sclerosis. CDR3 DNA: TGCAGTGCCGCTGAGGGGGCCGAGCAGTACGTC. Translating it yields CSAAEGAEQYV.